This record looks at one T cell receptor (beta chain) sequence and its context. Its matching antigen is unknown. Each patient's relapse followed autologous stem cell transplantation, and brentuximab vedotin exposure varied. V shed 7 bases, J shed 6 bases, and the junction held 5 bases outside the gene matches. CDR1 and CDR2 from the germline V gene are SGHVS and FQNEAQ. The length of the CDR3 is 14 residues. Assay used: immunoSEQ multiplex PCR; TCRdb lists only in-frame clones, some missing. Of roughly 10,000 clones listed, 60% to 80% are singletons. The data were obtained in a study of PD-1 blockade in classical Hodgkin lymphoma. Findings and limits, study-wide: Whereas CD4+ TCR diversity had risen significantly by C4D1, CD8+ TCR diversity had not.

Sequences were derived from peripheral blood mononuclear cells (PBMCs), sampled before the second cycle of nivolumab. The sequence came from a human donor with classical Hodgkin lymphoma. J is TRBJ1-5 and V is TRBV7-8, with 11 nucleotides matching TRBD1. This chain's CDR3 is CASTRTGGGQPQHF. The CDR3 nucleotides are TGTGCCAGCACCCGGACAGGGGGCGGTCAGCCCCAGCATTTT. The full variable domain, completed using reference TRBV7-8 and TRBJ1-5, is GAGVSQSPRYKVAKRGQDVALRCDPISGHVSLFWYQQALGQGPEFLTYFQNEAQLDKSGLPSDRFFAERPEGSVSTLKIQRTQQEDSAVYLCASTRTGGGQPQHFGDGTRLSIL.